This T cell receptor (beta chain) was sequenced for a study of technical replicates of blood from several donors. Sequencing used immunoSEQ multiplex PCR; TCRdb keeps in-frame clones, though not all of them. The repertoire holds around 56,000 clones, with roughly 95% as singletons. The CDR3 length is 17 residues. Trimming cost V 3 bases and J 6 bases; bases outside gene matches: 13. Germline values: CDR1 SGHDN, CDR2 FVKESK. The receptor was isolated from a human donor in good health. Some clones in this sample may be carry-over from other donors' samples. The chain joins TRBV14 to TRBJ2-7; 11 bases map to TRBD1. Material: PBMCs. The CDR3 here is CASSHPTWEDRGPEQYF. CDR3 coding DNA: TGTGCCAGCAGCCATCCAACCTGGGAGGACAGGGGGCCCGAGCAGTACTTC.